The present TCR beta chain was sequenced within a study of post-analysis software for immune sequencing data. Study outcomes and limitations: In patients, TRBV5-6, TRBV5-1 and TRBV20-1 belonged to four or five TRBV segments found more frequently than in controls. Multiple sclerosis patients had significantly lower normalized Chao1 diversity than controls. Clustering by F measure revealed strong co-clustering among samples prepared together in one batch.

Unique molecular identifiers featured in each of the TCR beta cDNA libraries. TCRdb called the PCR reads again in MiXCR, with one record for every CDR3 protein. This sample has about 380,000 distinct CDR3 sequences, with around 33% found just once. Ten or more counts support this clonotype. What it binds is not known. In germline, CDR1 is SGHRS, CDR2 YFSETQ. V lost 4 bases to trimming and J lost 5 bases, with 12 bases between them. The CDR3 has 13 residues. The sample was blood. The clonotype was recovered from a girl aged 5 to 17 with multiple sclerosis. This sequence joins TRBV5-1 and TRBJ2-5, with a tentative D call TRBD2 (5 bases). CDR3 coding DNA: TGCGCCAGCAGCAGCCGGGGTCCGGAGACCCAGTACTTC. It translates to CASSSRGPETQYF.